The sequence of this T cell receptor (beta chain) was determined in a study of blood T cell repertoires in COVID-19. Study at large: T cells, B-cell-depleted T cells, or PBMCs supplied cDNA or gDNA.

Original analysis: Reference gene primers were amplified, and this amplification served to estimate nucleated cell counts. TCRdb's table, derived via immunoSEQ multiplex PCR, lists solely in-frame clones and lacks some. V and J calls and clone size are given by that table; D and trimming were obtained from the DNA. The repertoire consists of around 100,000 clones, with about three quarters occurring once and the leading ten covering less than 6.5%. The V end lost 4 bases, the J end lost 1 base, and 7 bases lay between the germline ends. Germline V gene sequence: CDR1 KGHDR, CDR2 SFDVKD. The CDR3 is 14 amino acids. A few counts support this clone.

The chain couples TRBV24-1 to TRBJ1-3, with D hard to call. Input material: peripheral blood. The clonotype comes from a man at least 80 years old with acute or convalescent COVID-19. CDR3 protein: CATSDTGSGNTIYF. In DNA form, the CDR3 reads TGTGCCACCAGTGACACCGGTTCTGGAAACACCATATATTTT.